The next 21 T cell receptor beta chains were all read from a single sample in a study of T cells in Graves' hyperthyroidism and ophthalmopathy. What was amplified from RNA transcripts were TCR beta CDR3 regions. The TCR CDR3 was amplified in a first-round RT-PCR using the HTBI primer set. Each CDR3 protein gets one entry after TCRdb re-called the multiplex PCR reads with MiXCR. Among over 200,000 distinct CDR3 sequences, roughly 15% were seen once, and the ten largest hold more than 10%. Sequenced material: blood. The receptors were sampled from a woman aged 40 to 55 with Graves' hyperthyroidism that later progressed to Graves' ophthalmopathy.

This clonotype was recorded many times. Written as DNA, the CDR3 is TGTGCCAGCAGTGAATTATTTGCTAGCGGGAGAAGCTCCTACAATGAGCAGTTCTTC. Its protein is CASSELFASGRSSYNEQFF. The V call is TRBV6-1, the J call TRBJ2-1; 10 bases are shared with TRBD2. Germline lookup yields CDR1 MNHNS and CDR2 SASEGT. The CDR3 is 19 residues long. The junction had 10 bases not matched to a gene; V was cut back by 2 bases and J by 0 bases.

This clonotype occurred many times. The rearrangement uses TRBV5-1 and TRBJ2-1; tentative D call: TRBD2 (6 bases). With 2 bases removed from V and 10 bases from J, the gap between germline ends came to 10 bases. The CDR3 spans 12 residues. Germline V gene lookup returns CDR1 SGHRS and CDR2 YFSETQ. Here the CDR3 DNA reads TGCGCCAGCAGCTTCCGACTAGAGGAGCAGTTCTTC. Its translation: CASSFRLEEQFF.

The CDR3 loop is CASNPQRQGKGANQPQHF. Here the CDR3 DNA reads TGTGCCAGCAACCCACAAAGACAGGGCAAGGGGGCCAATCAGCCCCAGCATTTT. The chain has TRBV6-2 or TRBV6-3 and TRBJ1-5; TRBD1 aligns across 7 bases. The CDR3 contains 18 residues. V shed 7 bases and J 3 bases; nucleotides not matched to a gene: 18. Germline V gives CDR1 MNHEY, CDR2 SVGEGT.

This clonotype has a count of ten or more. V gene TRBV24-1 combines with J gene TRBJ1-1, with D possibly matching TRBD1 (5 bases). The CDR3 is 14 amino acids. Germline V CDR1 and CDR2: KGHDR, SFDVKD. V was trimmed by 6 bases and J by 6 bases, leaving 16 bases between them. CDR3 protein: CATSPGGVLPEAFF. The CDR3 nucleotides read TGTGCCACCAGTCCGGGGGGGGTACTCCCTGAAGCTTTCTTT.

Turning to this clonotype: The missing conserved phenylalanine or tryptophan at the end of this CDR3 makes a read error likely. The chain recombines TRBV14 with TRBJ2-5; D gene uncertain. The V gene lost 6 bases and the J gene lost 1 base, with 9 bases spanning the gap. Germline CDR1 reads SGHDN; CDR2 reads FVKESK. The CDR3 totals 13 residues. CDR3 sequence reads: CASSLGIQETQYV. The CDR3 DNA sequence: TGTGCCAGCAGTCTGGGGATCCAAGAGACCCAGTACGTC.

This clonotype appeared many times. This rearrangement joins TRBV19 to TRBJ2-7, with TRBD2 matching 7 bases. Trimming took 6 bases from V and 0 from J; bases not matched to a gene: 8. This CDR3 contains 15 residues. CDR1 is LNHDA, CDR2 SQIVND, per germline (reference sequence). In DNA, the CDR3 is TGTGCCAGTAGCGGGAGGAGGGAGAGCTCCTACGAGCAGTACTTC. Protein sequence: CASSGRRESSYEQYF.

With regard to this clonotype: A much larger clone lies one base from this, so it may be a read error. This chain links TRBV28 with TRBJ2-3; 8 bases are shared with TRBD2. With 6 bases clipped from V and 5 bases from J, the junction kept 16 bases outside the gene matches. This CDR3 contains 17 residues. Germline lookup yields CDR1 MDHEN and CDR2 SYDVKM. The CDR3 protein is CASSQAASGLVGDTQYF. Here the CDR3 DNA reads TGTGCCAGCAGCCAAGCCGCTAGCGGGTTGGTGGGAGATACGCAGTATTTT. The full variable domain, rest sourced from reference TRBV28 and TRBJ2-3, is DVKVTQSSRYLVKRTGEKVFLECVQDMDHENMFWYRQDPGLGLRLIYFSYDVKMKEKGDIPEGYSVSREKKERFSLILESASTNQTSMYLCASSQAASGLVGDTQYFGPGTRLTVL.

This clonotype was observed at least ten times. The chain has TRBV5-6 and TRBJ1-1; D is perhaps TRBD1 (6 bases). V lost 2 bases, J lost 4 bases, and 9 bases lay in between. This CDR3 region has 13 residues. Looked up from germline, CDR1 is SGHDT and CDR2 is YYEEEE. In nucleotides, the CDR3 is TGTGCCAGCAGCTTTGGGACACTCACTGAAGCTTTCTTT. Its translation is CASSFGTLTEAFF. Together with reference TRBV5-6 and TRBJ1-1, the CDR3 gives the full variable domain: DAGVTQSPTHLIKTRGQQVTLRCSPKSGHDTVSWYQQALGQGPQFIFQYYEEEERQRGNFPDRFSGHQFPNYSSELNVNALLLGDSALYLCASSFGTLTEAFFGQGTRLTVV.

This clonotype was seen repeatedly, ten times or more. The CDR3 here is CASSLVGHLGSYNEQFF. In DNA form, the CDR3 reads TGCGCCAGCAGCTTGGTGGGGCACCTGGGCTCCTACAATGAGCAGTTCTTC. J is TRBJ2-1 and V is TRBV5-1; possibly TRBD1 for D (5 bases). The CDR3 is 17 amino acids. CDR1 is SGHRS, CDR2 YFSETQ, per germline. Trimming stripped 0 bases from V and 0 bases from J, with 13 bases between.

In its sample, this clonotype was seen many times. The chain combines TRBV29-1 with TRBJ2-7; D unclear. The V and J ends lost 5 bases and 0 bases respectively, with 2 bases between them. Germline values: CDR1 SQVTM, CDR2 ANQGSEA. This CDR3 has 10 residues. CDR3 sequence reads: CSVYSYEQYF. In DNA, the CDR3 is TGCAGCGTTTACTCCTACGAGCAGTACTTC.

The CDR3 here is CASSMGGVGLAGNNEQFF. DNA for the CDR3: TGTGCCAGTAGTATGGGGGGGGTAGGGCTAGCGGGAAACAATGAGCAGTTCTTC. This sequence joins TRBV19 and TRBJ2-1, with 9 nucleotides matching TRBD2. Germline loops: CDR1 LNHDA, CDR2 SQIVND (reference sequence). V lost 3 bases to trimming and J lost 5 bases; unmatched junction nucleotides: 14. CDR3 length: 18 residues.

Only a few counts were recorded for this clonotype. In DNA form, the CDR3 reads TGTGCCAGCAGCCAGGGACTAGACTCCTACGAGCAGTACTTC. It codes for CASSQGLDSYEQYF. The genes are TRBV4-2 and TRBJ2-7; 8 bases align to TRBD2. CDR3 length: 14 residues. Trimming took 3 bases from V and 0 from J; bases not matched to a gene: 1. In germline, CDR1 is LGHNA, CDR2 YNFKEQ.

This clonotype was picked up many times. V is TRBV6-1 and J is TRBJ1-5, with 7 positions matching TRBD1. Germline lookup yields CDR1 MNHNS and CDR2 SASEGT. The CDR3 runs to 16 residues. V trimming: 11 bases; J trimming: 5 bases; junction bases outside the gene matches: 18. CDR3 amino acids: CASGRRGDRPDQPQHF. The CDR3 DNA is TGTGCCTCGGGACGGCGGGGGGACAGACCCGATCAGCCCCAGCATTTT.

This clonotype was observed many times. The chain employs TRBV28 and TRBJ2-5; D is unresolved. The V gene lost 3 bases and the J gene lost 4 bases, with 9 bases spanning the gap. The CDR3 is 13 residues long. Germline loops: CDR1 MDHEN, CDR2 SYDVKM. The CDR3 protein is CASSFIPGETQYF. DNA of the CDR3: TGTGCCAGCAGTTTTATCCCAGGAGAGACCCAGTACTTC.

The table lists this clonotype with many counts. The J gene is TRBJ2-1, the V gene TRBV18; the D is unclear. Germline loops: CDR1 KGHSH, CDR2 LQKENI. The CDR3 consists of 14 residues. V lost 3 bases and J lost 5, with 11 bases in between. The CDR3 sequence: CASSPKDLNNEQFF. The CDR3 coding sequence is TGTGCCAGCTCACCCAAGGACCTAAACAATGAGCAGTTCTTC.

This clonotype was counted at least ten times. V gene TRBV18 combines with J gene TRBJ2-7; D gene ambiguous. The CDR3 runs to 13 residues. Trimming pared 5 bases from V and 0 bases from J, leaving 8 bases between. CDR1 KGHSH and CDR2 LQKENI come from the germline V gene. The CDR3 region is CASSKGISYEQYF. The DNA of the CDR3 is TGTGCCAGCTCAAAAGGGATCTCCTACGAGCAGTACTTC.

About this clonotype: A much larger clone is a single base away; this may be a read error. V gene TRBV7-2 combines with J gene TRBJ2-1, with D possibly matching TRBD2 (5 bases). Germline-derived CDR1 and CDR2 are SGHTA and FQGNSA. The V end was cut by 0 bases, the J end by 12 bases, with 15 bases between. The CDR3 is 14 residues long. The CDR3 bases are TGTGCCAGCAGCTTAGCGCTGGAGGAACCAACGCAGTTCTTC. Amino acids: CASSLALEEPTQFF.

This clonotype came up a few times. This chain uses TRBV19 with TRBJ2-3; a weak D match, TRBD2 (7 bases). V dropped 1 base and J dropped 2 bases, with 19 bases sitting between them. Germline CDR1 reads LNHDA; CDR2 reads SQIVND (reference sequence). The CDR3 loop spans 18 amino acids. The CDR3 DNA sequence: TGTGCCAGTAGTATAGGAGCGGGGCAGGGGTCCGACACAGATACGCAGTATTTT. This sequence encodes CASSIGAGQGSDTDTQYF. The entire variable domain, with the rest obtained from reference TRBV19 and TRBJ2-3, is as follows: DGGITQSPKYLFRKEGQNVTLSCEQNLNHDAMYWYRQDPGQGLRLIYYSQIVNDFQKGDIAEGYSVSREKKESFPLTVTSAQKNPTAFYLCASSIGAGQGSDTDTQYFGPGTRLTVL.

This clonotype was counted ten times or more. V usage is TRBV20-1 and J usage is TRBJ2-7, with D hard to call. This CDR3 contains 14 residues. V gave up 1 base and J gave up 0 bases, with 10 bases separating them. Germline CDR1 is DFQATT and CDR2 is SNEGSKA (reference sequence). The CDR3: CSARGPLGSYEQYF. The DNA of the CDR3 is TGCAGTGCTAGAGGCCCCTTGGGCTCCTACGAGCAGTACTTC.

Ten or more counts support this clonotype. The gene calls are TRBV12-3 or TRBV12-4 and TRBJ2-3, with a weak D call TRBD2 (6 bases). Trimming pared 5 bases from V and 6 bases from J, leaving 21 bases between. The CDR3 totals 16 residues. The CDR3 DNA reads TGTGCCAGCAGTCCGGCGGCTAGCGCCGCCTGGGATACGCAGTATTTT. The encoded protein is CASSPAASAAWDTQYF.

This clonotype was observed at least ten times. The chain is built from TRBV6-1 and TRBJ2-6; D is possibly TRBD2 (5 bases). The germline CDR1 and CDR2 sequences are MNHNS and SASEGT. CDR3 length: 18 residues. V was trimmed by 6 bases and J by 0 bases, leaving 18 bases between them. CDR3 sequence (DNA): TGTGCCAGCAGGCCCTTACGGGATGGATACTCTGGGGCCAACGTCCTGACTTTC. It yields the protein CASRPLRDGYSGANVLTF.